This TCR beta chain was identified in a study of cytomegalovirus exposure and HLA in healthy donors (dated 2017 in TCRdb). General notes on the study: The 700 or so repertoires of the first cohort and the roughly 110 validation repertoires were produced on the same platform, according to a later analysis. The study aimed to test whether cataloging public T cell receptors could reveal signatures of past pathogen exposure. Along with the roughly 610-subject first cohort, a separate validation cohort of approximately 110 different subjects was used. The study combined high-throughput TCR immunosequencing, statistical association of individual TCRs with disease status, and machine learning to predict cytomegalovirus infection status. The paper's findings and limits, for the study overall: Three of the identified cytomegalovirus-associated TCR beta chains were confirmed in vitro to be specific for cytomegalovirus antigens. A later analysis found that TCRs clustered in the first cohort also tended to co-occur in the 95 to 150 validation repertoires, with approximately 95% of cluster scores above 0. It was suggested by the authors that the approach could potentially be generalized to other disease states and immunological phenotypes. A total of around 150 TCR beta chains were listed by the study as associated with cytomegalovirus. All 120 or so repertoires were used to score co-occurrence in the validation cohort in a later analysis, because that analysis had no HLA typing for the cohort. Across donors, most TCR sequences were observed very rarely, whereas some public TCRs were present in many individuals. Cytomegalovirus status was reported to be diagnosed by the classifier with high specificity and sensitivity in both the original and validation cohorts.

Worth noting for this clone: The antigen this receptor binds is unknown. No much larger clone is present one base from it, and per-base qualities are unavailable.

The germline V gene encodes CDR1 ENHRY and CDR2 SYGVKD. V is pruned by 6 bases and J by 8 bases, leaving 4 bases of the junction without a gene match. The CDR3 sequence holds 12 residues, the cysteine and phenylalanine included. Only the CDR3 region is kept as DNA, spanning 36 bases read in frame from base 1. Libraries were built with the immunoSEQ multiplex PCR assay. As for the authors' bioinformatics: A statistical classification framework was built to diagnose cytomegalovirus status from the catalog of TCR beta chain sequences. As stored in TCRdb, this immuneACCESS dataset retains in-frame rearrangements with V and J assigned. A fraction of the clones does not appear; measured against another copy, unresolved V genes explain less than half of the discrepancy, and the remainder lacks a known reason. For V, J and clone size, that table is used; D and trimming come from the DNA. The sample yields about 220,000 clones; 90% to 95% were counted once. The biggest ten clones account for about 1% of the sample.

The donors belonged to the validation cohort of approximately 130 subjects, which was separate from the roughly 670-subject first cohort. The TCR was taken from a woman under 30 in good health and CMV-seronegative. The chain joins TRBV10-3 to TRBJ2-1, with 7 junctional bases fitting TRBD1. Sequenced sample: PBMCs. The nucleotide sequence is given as TGTGCCATCAGCGACGGGACAGATGAGCAGTTCTTC. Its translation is CAISDGTDEQFF.